This T cell receptor beta chain was captured by sequencing in a study of T cells after yellow fever vaccination (dated by TCRdb to about 2019). In the study overall: Staining for CD3, CD45RA, CCR7 and CD95 was used to sort memory subsets (EM, EMRA, CM and Tscm) on a BD FACS Aria III. Two healthy male donors, one aged 18 to 30 and one aged 30 to 40 years, were included in the cohort. Blood samples were taken at several timepoints before and after primary and secondary immunization, and bulk PBMC replicates and cell subsets were isolated. To follow T-cell clones before and after primary and booster YFV17D yellow fever vaccination, bulk TCR alpha and beta repertoires were sequenced over time. The SMART-Seq v4 Ultra Low Input RNA kit was used to prepare libraries from fractions with low cell numbers. Memory subsets were sorted on days 0, 15 and 45 and at 18 months after primary vaccination, and on days 0, 15 and 45 after the 30-year booster.

This clonotype was detected many times. Per-base qualities were not stored, and no clone one base away is much larger. TCR cDNA was made using 5'RACE template switching, a step that added a universal primer site and unique molecular identifiers. cDNA synthesis was primed from both the TCR alpha and TCR beta constant segments. Library amplification used two PCR steps, and the second PCR step added sample barcodes and sequencing adapters. Sequencing of libraries was performed on Illumina HiSeq 2500 (2x100 bp) or NovaSeq (2x150 bp). The study's processing was this. MIGEC handled demultiplexing of reads and collapsing into UMI consensus sequences, while MiXCR performed V(D)J alignment. Using edgeR on replicate PBMC samples, clonotypes were called vaccine-responding if FDR was below 0.01 and the log2 fold change was above 5 up to day 15. Bulk clonotypes were assigned CD4 or CD8 identity according to which sequenced CD4 or CD8 repertoire held them at higher abundance. To estimate how each clone was distributed across memory phenotypes, clonotype frequencies in memory subsets were weighted by the numbers of FACS-sorted cells. TCRdb itself trimmed the public reads at Q25 with fastp, ran MiXCR and retained productive beta chains. Each entry is one CDR3 protein sequence, shown with its most common DNA and genes. These V and J calls are TCRdb output, not the study's own analysis. This sample comprises over 5,000 distinct CDR3 sequences, approximately 5.9% of them detected only once. The top ten clonotypes cover approximately 61% of the sample.

The sample's treatment or condition label, decoded: live attenuated yellow fever vaccine strain. PBMCs were isolated from peripheral blood using a standard Ficoll-Paque protocol. The RNeasy Micro Kit was used to extract RNA from sorted memory subsets. Summary of the overall study and its limitations: A small share of clonotypes occurred in both CD4 and CD8 compartments, likely arising from convergent recombination. After the booster, most clones that had expanded after primary vaccination were detected again (around 96% of CD4 and 88% of CD8), suggesting broad maintenance of memory. On day 0, almost all vaccine-responding clonotypes were below detection in the sorted memory subsets. Compared with the primary T-cell response, the secondary T-cell response was faster but weaker, reaching its peak on day 5 rather than on day 15. The study included only two donors, which limits how far the findings can be generalized. Computational filtering was required because FACS-sorted repertoires could contain abundant contaminating clonotypes from the bulk population.

The sequencing used PBMCs, either bulk or a sorted T-cell subset (CD4+, CD8+, memory, or dextramer-sorted; not recorded which), collected more than 14 days after the first yellow fever vaccination. This TCR was recovered from a man aged 18 to 29 who received the YFV17D yellow fever vaccine.

The CDR3 in this case is CAWSAGLPVIYEQYF. In nucleotides, the sequence is TGTGCCTGGAGTGCTGGACTCCCAGTGATTTACGAGCAGTACTTC. The sequence is built from TRBV30 and TRBJ2-7, and possibly TRBD2, on 5 matching bases. The CDR3 starts with the cysteine, ends with the phenylalanine, and has 15 residues. The sequence is cut down to CDR3 DNA, 45 bases in frame from base 1. Looking up the germline V gene (reference sequence) yields CDR1 GTSNPN and CDR2 SVGIG. V and J lose 1 base and 4 bases, and a span of 17 bases separates them.